This T cell receptor (beta chain) stems from a study of blood T cell repertoires in COVID-19 (TCRdb year 2020). Background on the whole study: Samples from collaborators originated in the United States, Italy and Spain and spanned both the acute and convalescent phases of COVID-19. A de-identified subject ID, COVID-19 status, age in years and sex were almost always included in the sample metadata. Samples were obtained from the ongoing ImmuneRACE study (first 160 participants) and from some 1,300 subjects provided by 6 global collaborators. The dataset comprised deeply sampled blood TCRbeta repertoires from subjects exposed to, actively infected with, or recovered from COVID-19. The material from the prospective study consisted of cDNA or gDNA derived from T cells, B-cell-depleted T cells, or PBMCs. Where available, HLA class I and class II types were obtained from metadata supplied by the sample provider rather than from assay-based typing. A freely available public database, intended as a resource for researchers studying the immune response to SARS-CoV-2, is where the repertoires were released. The full study reports these points: The amount of clinical and demographic metadata varied by source and participant and was provided uncurated.

Concerning this clone itself: Its binding antigen is unknown. Per-nucleotide qualities are absent, and no much larger clonotype sits a single base away.

Per the germline V gene (reference sequence), LGHDT is the CDR1 and YNNKEL is the CDR2. The germline V end is reduced by 4 bases and the J end by 7 bases; junction bases left unmatched: 0. The CDR3 sequence holds 12 residues, the cysteine and phenylalanine included. The sequence is cut down to CDR3 DNA, 36 bases in frame from base 1. One collaborating source in Seattle enrolled patients while the patients were actively infected and followed the patients over time throughout the course of disease. Whole blood was collected in K2EDTA tubes by collaborating institutions according to the institutions' own protocols. Collaborator samples were shipped for TCRbeta analysis as frozen whole blood, isolated PBMCs, or DNA extracted from either sample type. TCRbeta CDR3 regions were amplified from genomic DNA by means of the immunoSEQ Assay, a bias-controlled multiplex PCR. On the study's bioinformatics: The number of nucleated cells in each sample was estimated from the amplification of reference gene primers within the assay. To quantify the absolute abundance of each unique TCRbeta CDR3 rearrangement, sequence reads were collapsed and filtered. For each sample, productive Simpson clonality was calculated as the square root of Simpson's diversity index over productive rearrangements. The clones in this table, taken by TCRdb from immuneACCESS, are in-frame only. Not every clone is retained; where verified, under half of the shortfall comes from an unresolved V gene, and the cause of the rest is unknown. From that table come the V and J calls and clone size; the DNA was used to work out D and trimming. This sample is represented by 150,000 to 200,000 clones; 80% to 90% of them were singletons. The biggest ten clones account for about an eighth of the sample.

Sequencing used peripheral blood. The chain employs TRBV3-1 (or the pseudogene TRBV3-2) and TRBJ1-4; TRBD1 lines up with 7 middle nucleotides. This TCR derives from a woman between 65 and 79 years old with COVID-19, enrolled during active disease. The CDR3 loop reads CASSPGGEKLFF. DNA sequence: TGTGCCAGCAGCCCAGGGGGTGAAAAACTGTTTTTT.